This TCR beta chain is from a study of radiotherapy plus CTLA-4 blockade in lung cancer. This CDR3 contains 14 residues. V was cut by 2 bases and J by 7 bases, with 14 bases left in between. Germline V gives CDR1 MGHDK, CDR2 SYGVNS. Broader study findings: An expansion of tumor-derived TCR clones occurred in blood after radiotherapy plus ipilimumab. Early clone dynamics of blood T cells, plus interferon-beta, reportedly predicted response best.

Assay: immunoSEQ multiplex PCR; the TCRdb copy retains only in-frame clones and omits some. Of roughly 45,000 clones in the sample, 50% to 70% were seen once. In regard to this clone: Its antigen is undetermined.

The origin of this receptor is a human donor with non-small cell lung cancer who had a partial response to radiotherapy plus ipilimumab. V usage is TRBV25-1 and J usage is TRBJ1-2; possible D gene TRBD1, 5 bases. Material: peripheral blood, obtained from a patient treated with radiotherapy plus ipilimumab. CDR3 protein: CASSETRASAGYTF. Here the CDR3 DNA reads TGTGCCAGCAGTGAAACCAGGGCTTCAGCTGGCTACACCTTC.